This TCR beta chain is from a study of cytomegalovirus exposure and HLA in healthy donors. At the level of the study: T cells numbering about 179 million yielded fewer than 140 million unique TCR beta sequences in an earlier analysis. Whole-study results and caveats: While the bulk of TCR sequences proved rare, some public TCRs turned up in many donors. The authors considered a cluster of highly shared sequence variants likely to be a sequencing artifact.

The PCR made use of 60 Vbeta and 13 Jbeta primers. This table comes from immunoSEQ multiplex PCR, and its TCRdb copy is limited to in-frame clones, with some not included. The sample shows about 92,000 clones, over 75% of them seen only once. The CDR3 is 14 residues long. Germline CDR1 SGDLS, CDR2 YYNGEE. V shed 0 bases and J shed 1 base, with 7 bases lying between them. This clone was seen a single time. Its matching antigen is unknown. The chain uses TRBV9 and TRBJ2-5; maybe TRBD1 (5 bases). Sequences were obtained from PBMCs. This TCR was recovered from a girl aged 2 to 9 in good health and CMV-seropositive. CDR3 sequence reads: CASSVGDSQETQYF. CDR3 DNA: TGTGCCAGCAGCGTAGGAGACAGCCAAGAGACCCAGTACTTC.